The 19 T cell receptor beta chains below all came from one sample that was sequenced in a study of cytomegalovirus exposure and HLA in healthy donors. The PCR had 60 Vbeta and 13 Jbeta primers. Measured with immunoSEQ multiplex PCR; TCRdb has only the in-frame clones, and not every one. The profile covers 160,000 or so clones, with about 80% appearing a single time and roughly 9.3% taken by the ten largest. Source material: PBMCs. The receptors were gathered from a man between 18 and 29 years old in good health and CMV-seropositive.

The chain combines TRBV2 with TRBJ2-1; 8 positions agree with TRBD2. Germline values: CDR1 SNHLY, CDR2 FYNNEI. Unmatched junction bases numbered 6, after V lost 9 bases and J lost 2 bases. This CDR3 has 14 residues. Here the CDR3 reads CASRAGGAYNEQFF. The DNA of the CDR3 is TGTGCCAGTCGCGCGGGGGGTGCCTACAATGAGCAGTTCTTC.

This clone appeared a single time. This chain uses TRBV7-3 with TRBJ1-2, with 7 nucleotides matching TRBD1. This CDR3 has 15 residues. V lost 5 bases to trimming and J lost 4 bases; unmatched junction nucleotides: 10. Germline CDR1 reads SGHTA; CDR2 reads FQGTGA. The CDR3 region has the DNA TGTGCCAGCAGCCCAGGGGGGCGTCACCTCTATGGCTACACCTTC. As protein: CASSPGGRHLYGYTF.

The CDR3 spells CASSLLPGLVLGEQFF. Here the CDR3 DNA reads TGTGCCAGCAGCTTACTTCCGGGTCTTGTTCTCGGTGAGCAGTTCTTC. The chain uses TRBV7-3 and TRBJ2-1; D is ambiguous. Between the trimmed V and J ends, which lost 2 bases and 9 bases, there was a span of 20 bases. The CDR3 spans 16 residues. Germline V lookup: CDR1 SGHTA, CDR2 FQGTGA.

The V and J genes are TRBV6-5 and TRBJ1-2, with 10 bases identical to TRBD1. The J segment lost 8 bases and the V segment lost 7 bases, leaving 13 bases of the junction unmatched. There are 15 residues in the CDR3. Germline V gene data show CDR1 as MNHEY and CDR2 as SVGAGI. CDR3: CASTKLTGGAKGYTF. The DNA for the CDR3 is TGTGCCAGCACCAAGCTGACAGGGGGCGCGAAAGGCTACACCTTC.

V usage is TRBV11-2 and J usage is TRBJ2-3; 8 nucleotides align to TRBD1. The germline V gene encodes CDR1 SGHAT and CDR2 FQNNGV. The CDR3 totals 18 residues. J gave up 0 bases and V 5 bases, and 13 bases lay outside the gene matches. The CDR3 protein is CASSPTGDASPSTDTQYF. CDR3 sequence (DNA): TGTGCCAGCAGCCCGACAGGGGACGCCAGCCCTAGCACAGATACGCAGTATTTT.

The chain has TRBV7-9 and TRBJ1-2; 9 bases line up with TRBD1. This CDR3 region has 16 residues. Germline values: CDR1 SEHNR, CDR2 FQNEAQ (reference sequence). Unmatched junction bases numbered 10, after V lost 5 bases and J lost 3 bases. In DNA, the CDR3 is TGTGCCAGCAGCCGAACCGGGACAGGGCTTGACTATGGCTACACCTTC. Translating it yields CASSRTGTGLDYGYTF.

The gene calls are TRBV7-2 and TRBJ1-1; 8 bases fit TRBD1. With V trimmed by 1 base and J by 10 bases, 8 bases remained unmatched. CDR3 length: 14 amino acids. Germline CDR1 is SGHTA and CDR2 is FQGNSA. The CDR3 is CASSLVGQGSGAFF. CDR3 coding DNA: TGTGCCAGCAGCTTAGTTGGACAGGGATCGGGAGCTTTCTTT.

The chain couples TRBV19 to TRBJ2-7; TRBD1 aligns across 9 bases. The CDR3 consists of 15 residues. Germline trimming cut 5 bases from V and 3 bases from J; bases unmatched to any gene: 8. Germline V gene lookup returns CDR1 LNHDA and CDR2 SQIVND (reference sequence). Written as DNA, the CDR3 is TGTGCCAGTAGTGTGTCCGGGACAGGGCACTACGAGCAGTACTTC. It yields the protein CASSVSGTGHYEQYF.

The chain's CDR3 is CASSLGRQGEAFF. CDR3 DNA: TGTGCCAGCAGCTTAGGCCGACAGGGGGAAGCTTTCTTT. The rearrangement uses TRBV7-9 and TRBJ1-1, with 8 nucleotides matching TRBD1. CDR1 and CDR2 from the germline V gene are SEHNR and FQNEAQ (reference sequence). The CDR3 contains 13 residues. Trimming took 1 base from V and 8 from J; bases not matched to a gene: 3.

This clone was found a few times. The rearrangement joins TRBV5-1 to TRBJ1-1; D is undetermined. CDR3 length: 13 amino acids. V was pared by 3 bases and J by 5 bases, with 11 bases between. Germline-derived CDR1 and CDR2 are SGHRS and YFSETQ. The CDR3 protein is CASSWARETEAFF. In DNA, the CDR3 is TGCGCCAGCAGCTGGGCCCGAGAAACTGAAGCTTTCTTT.

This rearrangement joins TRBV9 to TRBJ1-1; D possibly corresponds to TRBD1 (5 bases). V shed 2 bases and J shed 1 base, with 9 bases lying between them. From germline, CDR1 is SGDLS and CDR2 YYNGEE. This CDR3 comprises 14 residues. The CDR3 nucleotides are TGTGCCAGCAGCGTGCAGGGCCAGAACACTGAAGCTTTCTTT. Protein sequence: CASSVQGQNTEAFF.

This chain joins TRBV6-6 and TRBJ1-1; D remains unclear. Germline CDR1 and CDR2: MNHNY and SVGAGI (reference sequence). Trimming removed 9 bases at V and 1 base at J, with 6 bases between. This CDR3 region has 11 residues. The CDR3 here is CASRRNTEAFF. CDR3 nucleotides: TGTGCCAGTCGGAGGAACACTGAAGCTTTCTTT.

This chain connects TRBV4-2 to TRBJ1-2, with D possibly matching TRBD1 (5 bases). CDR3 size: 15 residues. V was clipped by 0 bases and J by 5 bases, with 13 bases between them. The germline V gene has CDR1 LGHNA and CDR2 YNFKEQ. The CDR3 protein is CASSQEMEGWYGYTF. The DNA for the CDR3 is TGTGCCAGCAGCCAAGAAATGGAGGGGTGGTATGGCTACACCTTC.

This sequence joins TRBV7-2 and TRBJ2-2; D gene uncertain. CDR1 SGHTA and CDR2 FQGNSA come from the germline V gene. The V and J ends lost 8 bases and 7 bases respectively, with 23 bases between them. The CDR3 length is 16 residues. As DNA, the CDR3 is TGTGCCAGCCATCGGAGTGGTCGTAATGGCGGCGGGGAGCTGTTTTTT. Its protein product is CASHRSGRNGGGELFF.

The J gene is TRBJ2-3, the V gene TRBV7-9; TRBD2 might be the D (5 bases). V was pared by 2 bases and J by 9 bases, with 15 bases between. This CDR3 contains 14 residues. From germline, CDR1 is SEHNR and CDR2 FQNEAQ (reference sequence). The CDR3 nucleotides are TGTGCCAGCAGCTTAAGTAGGGCACCGGGGACGCAGTATTTT. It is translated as CASSLSRAPGTQYF.

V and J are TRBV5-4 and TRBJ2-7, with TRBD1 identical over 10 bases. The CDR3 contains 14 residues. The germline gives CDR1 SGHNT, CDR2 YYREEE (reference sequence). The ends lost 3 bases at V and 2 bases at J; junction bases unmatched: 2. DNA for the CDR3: TGTGCCAGCAGCTACGGGACAGGGGCCTACGAGCAGTACTTC. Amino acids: CASSYGTGAYEQYF.

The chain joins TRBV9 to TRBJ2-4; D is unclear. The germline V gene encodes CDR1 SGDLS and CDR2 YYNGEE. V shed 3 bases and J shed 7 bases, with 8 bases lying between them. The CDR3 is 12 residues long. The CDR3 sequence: CASSADNNIQYF. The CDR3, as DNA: TGTGCCAGCAGCGCAGACAACAACATTCAGTACTTC.

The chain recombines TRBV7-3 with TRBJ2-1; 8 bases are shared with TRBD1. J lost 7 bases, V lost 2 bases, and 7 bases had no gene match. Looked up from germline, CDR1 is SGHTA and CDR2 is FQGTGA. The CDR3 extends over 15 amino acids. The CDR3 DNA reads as TGTGCCAGCAGCTTATTACAGGGGGTAGGTAATGAGCAGTTCTTC. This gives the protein CASSLLQGVGNEQFF.

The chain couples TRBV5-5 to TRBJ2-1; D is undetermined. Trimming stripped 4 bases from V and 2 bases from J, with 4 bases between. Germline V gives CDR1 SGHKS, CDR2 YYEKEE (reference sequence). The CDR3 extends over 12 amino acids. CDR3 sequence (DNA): TGTGCCAGCAGCGTCGCCTACAATGAGCAGTTCTTC. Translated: CASSVAYNEQFF.